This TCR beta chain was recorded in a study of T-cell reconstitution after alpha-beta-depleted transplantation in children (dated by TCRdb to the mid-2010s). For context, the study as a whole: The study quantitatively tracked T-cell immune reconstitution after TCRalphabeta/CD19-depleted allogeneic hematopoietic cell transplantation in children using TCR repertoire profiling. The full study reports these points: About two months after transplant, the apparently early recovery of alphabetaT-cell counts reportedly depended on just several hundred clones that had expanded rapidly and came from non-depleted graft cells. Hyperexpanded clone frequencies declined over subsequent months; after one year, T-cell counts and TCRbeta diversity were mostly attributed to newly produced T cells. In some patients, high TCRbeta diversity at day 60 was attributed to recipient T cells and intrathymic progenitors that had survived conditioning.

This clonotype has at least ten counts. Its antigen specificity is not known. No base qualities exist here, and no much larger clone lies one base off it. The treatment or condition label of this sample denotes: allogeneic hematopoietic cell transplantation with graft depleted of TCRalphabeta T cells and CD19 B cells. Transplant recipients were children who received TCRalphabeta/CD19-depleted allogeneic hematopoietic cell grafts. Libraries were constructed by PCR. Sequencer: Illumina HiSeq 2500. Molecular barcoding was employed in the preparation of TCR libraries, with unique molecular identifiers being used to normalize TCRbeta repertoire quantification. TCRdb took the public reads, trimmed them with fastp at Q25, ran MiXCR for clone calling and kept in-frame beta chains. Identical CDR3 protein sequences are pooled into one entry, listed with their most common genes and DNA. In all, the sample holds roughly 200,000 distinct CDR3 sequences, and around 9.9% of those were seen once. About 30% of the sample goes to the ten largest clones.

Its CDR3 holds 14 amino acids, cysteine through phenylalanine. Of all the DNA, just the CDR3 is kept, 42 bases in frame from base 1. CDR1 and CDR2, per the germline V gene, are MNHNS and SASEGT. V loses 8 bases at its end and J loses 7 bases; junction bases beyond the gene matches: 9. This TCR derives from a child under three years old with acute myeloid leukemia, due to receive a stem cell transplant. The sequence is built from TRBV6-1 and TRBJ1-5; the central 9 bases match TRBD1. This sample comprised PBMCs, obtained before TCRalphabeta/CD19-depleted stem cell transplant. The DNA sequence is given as TGTGCCAGCTTGGGACAGGGTATTGGCCAGCCCCAGCATTTT. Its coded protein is CASLGQGIGQPQHF.